Listed below are T cell receptor beta chains from one sample, sequenced in a study of shared clonotypes between healthy human individuals. TCRdb's copy holds only in-frame clones and misses some; the assay was immunoSEQ multiplex PCR. The sample consists of about 1,800,000 clones, around 96% of them appearing once. The sequenced material came from naive CD8+ T cells sorted from blood. The source of these receptors is a man in his late teens or twenties in good health. Both conserved end residues are trimmed from each CDR3. The D gene is left open where the match is weak.

d_call v_call cdr3_aa
NA TRBV7-8 ASSPGTNEQY
NA TRBV11-2 ASSLETGSPNEKLF
TRBD1 TRBV6-6 ASSTTGGSGNEQF
TRBD2 TRBV11-2 ASSLEGPGLAIYYEQY
NA TRBV28 ASSFMSGAQETQY
NA TRBV7-9 ATPARGETQY
TRBD1 TRBV5-1 ASSLEGAAEAF
NA TRBV2 ASSFGEPQH
TRBD1 TRBV9 ASSDEQGQPIYEQY
NA TRBV10-2 ASSEESQVDIQY
TRBD1 TRBV7-9 ASSLTGVEQY
NA TRBV19 ASSELPGYGSTDTQY
TRBD2 TRBV15 ATSRGLMGGVLDEQF
TRBD2 TRBV10-1 ASSGKREMTYNEQF
NA TRBV19 ASRPLGNTEAF
TRBD2 TRBV7-8 ASSSGTSGSTDTQY
NA TRBV13 ASSSLGGGPGEQF
TRBD2 TRBV5-6 ASSLGTSAYEQY
NA TRBV4-1 ASSLNTQFGGGRMNTEAF
NA TRBV28 ASSTSEGNSQPQH
TRBD1 TRBV7-9 ASSLQGAGGNTIY
NA TRBV27 ASSVTTGTNEKLF
NA TRBV27 ASSWQGPQNGELF
NA TRBV5-6 ASRGDLNNEQF
NA TRBV27 ASSLLGDTEAF
TRBD1 TRBV4-3 ASSQESGTELATNEKLF
TRBD2 TRBV5-4 ASSLELAGGHNEQF
NA TRBV14 ASSQEGYGSYEQY
NA TRBV19 ASNGGPLMNTEAF
NA TRBV28 ASSLRGLGSYEQY
TRBD1 TRBV7-9 ASSTDRGPTEAF
TRBD2 TRBV5-1 ASSGGLAGETQY